This TCR beta chain is from a study of shared clonotypes between healthy human individuals. The method was immunoSEQ multiplex PCR; TCRdb's version includes in-frame clones alone and lacks a portion of them. Among 2.5 million or so clones, about 92% were seen once, and the ten largest hold over 0.12%. As concerns this clone: The antigen is not known.

Participating donors were healthy, HIV-negative adults free of recent acute infections or vaccinations. Regarding the study as a whole: Estimated richness was generally greater in naive than memory subsets. Even with large depth, rarefaction showed that sorted-subset sequencing was incomplete. In this cohort, only blood was sampled, and tissue repertoires likely differ.

In germline, CDR1 is KGHSH, CDR2 LQKENI. Trimming took 3 bases from V and 1 from J; bases not matched to a gene: 2. This CDR3 has 14 residues. This chain links TRBV18 with TRBJ2-7, with 8 bases identical to TRBD1. The TCR sequence derives from a man aged 18 to 30 in good health. The sample taken for sequencing was naive CD4+ T cells sorted from blood. Subset denoted: CD45RA+ positively selected. Written as DNA, the CDR3 is TGTGCCAGCTCACCTTGGACAGGGTCCTACGAGCAGTACTTC. Protein: CASSPWTGSYEQYF.